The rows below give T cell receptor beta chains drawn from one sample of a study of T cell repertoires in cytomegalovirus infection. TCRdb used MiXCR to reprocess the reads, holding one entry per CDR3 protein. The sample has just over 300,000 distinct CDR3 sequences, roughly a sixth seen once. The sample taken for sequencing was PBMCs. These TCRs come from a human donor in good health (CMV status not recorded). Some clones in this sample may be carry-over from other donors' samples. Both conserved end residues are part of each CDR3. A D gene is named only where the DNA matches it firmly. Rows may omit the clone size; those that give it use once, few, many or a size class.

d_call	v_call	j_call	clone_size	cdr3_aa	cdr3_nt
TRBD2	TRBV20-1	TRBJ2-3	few	CSARPGGDTDTQYF	TGCAGTGCTAGACCGGGGGGGGACACAGATACGCAGTATTTT
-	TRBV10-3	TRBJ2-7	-	CAISESGQPEQYF	TGTGCCATCAGTGAGTCTGGTCAGCCAGAGCAGTACTTC
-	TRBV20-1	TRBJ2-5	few	CSARDRDKAVWETQYF	TGCAGTGCTAGAGATAGGGACAAGGCCGTGTGGGAGACCCAGTACTTC
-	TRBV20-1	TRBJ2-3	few	CSADRGSTDTQYF	TGCAGTGCCGACCGGGGGTCCACAGATACGCAGTATTTT
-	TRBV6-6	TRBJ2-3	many	CASSYSIIPTDSTDTQYF	TGTGCCAGCAGTTACTCGATTATCCCGACCGATAGCACAGATACGCAGTATTTT
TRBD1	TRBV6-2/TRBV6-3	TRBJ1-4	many	CACQGAGEEKLFF	TGTGCCTGCCAGGGGGCAGGAGAAGAAAAACTGTTTTTT
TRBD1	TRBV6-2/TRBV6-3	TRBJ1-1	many	CASIYRGTEAFF	TGTGCCAGCATCTACAGGGGCACGGAAGCTTTCTTT
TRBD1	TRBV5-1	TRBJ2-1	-	CASSLGAGTGSSNEQFF	TGCGCCAGCAGCTTGGGGGCCGGGACAGGGTCCAGCAATGAGCAGTTCTTC
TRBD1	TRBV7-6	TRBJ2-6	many	CASRPGTGLGANVLTF	TGTGCCAGCAGGCCCGGGACAGGGCTTGGGGCCAACGTCCTGACTTTC
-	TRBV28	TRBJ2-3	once	CASSLGTQKGTDTQYF	TGTGCCAGCAGTTTGGGGACACAAAAAGGGACAGATACGCAGTATTTT
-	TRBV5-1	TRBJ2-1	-	CASSGAGSNEQFF	TGCGCCAGCAGCGGGGCGGGGTCAAATGAGCAGTTCTTC
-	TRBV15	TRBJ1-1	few	CATSRGADIEGTEAFF	TGTGCCACCAGCAGAGGGGCGGACATAGAGGGTACTGAAGCTTTCTTT
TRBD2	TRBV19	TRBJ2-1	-	CASSNFIAGGYNEQFF	TGTGCCAGTAGTAATTTCATCGCGGGGGGGTACAATGAGCAGTTCTTC
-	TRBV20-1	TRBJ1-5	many	CSARGYSNQPQHF	TGCAGTGCTAGAGGTTATAGCAATCAGCCCCAGCATTTT
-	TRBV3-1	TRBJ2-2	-	CASSRTVGSNTGELFF	TGTGCCAGCAGTAGGACAGTCGGGAGCAACACCGGGGAGCTGTTTTTT
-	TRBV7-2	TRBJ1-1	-	CASSPRGGQTEAFF	TGTGCCAGCAGCCCTCGTGGGGGCCAGACTGAAGCTTTCTTT
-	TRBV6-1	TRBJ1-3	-	CASSESFIGGASSGNTIYF	TGTGCCAGCAGTGAATCTTTTATTGGGGGGGCGAGCTCTGGAAACACCATATATTTT
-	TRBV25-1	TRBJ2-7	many	CASSEGGWYEQYF	TGTGCCAGCAGTGAGGGGGGATGGTACGAGCAGTACTTC
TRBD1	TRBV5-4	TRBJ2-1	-	CASSLALGQGSYNEQFF	TGTGCCAGCAGCTTGGCTCTCGGACAGGGCTCCTACAATGAGCAGTTCTTC
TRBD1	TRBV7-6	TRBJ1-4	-	CASSLRVSGTGNEKLFF	TGTGCCAGCAGCTTAAGAGTTTCCGGGACAGGAAATGAAAAACTGTTTTTT
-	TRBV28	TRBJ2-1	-	CASSLIPGRRYNEQFF	TGTGCCAGCAGTTTAATCCCCGGGCGGCGCTACAATGAGCAGTTCTTC
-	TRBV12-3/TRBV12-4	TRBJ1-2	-	CASSPRPGLTGYTF	TGTGCCAGCAGCCCCCGGCCGGGGTTGACTGGCTACACCTTC
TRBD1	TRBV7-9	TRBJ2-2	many	CASSEGGQGGTGELFF	TGTGCCAGCAGCGAAGGCGGACAGGGGGGCACCGGGGAGCTGTTTTTT
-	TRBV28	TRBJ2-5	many	CASSLGVGYQETQYF	TGTGCCAGCAGTTTAGGGGTCGGGTACCAAGAGACCCAGTACTTC
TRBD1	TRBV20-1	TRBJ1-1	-	CSADADRGQMNTEAFF	TGCAGTGCTGACGCGGACAGGGGACAAATGAACACTGAAGCTTTCTTT
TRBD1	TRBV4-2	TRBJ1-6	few	CASSQVQQGVGVNSPLHF	TGTGCCAGCAGCCAAGTGCAACAGGGGGTTGGGGTAAATTCACCCCTCCACTTT
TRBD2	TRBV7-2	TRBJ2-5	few	CASSLQSGGAGARETQYF	TGTGCCAGCAGCTTGCAAAGCGGGGGGGCTGGTGCGAGGGAGACCCAGTACTTC
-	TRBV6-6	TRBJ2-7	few	CARPGVCYEQYF	TGTGCCAGGCCCGGGGTATGCTACGAGCAGTACTTC
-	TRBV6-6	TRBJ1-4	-	CASSYGGGSYEKLFF	TGTGCCAGCAGTTACGGGGGGGGCTCGTATGAAAAACTGTTTTTT
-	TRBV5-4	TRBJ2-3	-	CASSLPAGPDTQYF	TGTGCCAGCAGCTTACCTGCTGGGCCAGATACGCAGTATTTT
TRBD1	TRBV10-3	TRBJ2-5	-	CAISGFGQGRDQETQYF	TGTGCCATCAGTGGCTTTGGACAGGGTAGGGATCAAGAGACCCAGTACTTC
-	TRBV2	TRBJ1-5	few	CASKRDSNQPQHF	TGTGCCAGCAAGCGGGACAGCAATCAGCCCCAGCATTTT